This entry is about one TCR beta chain. Antigen: not known. TCRdb keeps only in-frame clones here, not all; method: immunoSEQ multiplex PCR. This table holds 110,000 to 150,000 clones, nearly 90% found once. Germline lookup yields CDR1 GTSNPN and CDR2 SVGIG (reference sequence). The CDR3 is made up of 13 amino acids. With 1 base removed from V and 5 bases from J, the gap between germline ends came to 11 bases. This sample was taken from a study of radiation and T cells in renal cell carcinoma. The overall study: Nephrectomy followed 15 Gy stereotactic body radiation by 4 weeks. Whole-study results and caveats: Pretreatment tumor biopsies were lacking, so baseline clonotypes are unknown. From baseline, blood top tumor clonotypes peaked at 2 weeks post-radiation.

Time point noted: baseline pretreatment blood. Treatment indicated: 15 Gy SBRT to primary tumor, nephrectomy 4 weeks later. The chain is built from TRBV30 and TRBJ1-2; D is ambiguous. This clonotype was obtained from a woman in her forties or fifties with renal cell carcinoma. The source was blood, collected from a patient whose treatment included radiotherapy and nephrectomy. CDR3 coding DNA: TGTGCCTGGAGTGGCGGAGGGCGTTATGGCTACACCTTC. This codes for CAWSGGGRYGYTF.